This T cell receptor (beta chain) appears in the sequencing data of a study of naive and memory T cell subsets. Broader study findings: More TCRs at tuberculin sites were read as hypersensitivity T cell infiltration. The RNA method is potentially sensitive to activation and differentiation changes.

The SP2 primer and nested alpha and beta constant region primers amplified ligated cDNA in four rounds. Reverse transcription of blood and skin TCR RNA was primed at alpha and beta constant regions. Each CDR3 protein is one row after TCRdb ran MiXCR on the UMI-ligation and nested PCR reads. The sample lists some 40,000 distinct CDR3 sequences, 9.5% to 11% seen once, with less than 4% in the top ten. The J segment lost 4 bases and the V segment lost 3 bases, leaving 6 bases of the junction unmatched. The CDR3 runs to 16 residues. Germline CDR1 is SGHVS and CDR2 is FQNEAQ. This clonotype was seen ten or more times. Its specificity is unknown. Treatment defined: skin biopsy from PPD injection site in Mantoux-positive individual. The library had UMIs added by 3' ligation of an oligonucleotide to TCR cDNA. Biopsied sites were PPD injections in people with a positive Mantoux test.

This specimen consisted of skin, obtained from a tuberculin skin test site. The V and J genes are TRBV7-8 and TRBJ2-6; TRBD2 matches at 7 bases. The clonotype was recovered from an adult in good health. DNA for the CDR3: TGTGCCAGCAGCTTCGAGGGAGGGAGAGGGGCCAACGTCCTGACTTTC. As protein: CASSFEGGRGANVLTF.